This record looks at one TCR beta chain sequence and its context. In the study's own analysis: Reference gene primer amplification in the assay estimated nucleated cell counts. Some clones are missing from TCRdb's copy, which holds only in-frame ones; the method was immunoSEQ multiplex PCR. V and J calls and clone size are given by that table; D and trimming were obtained from the DNA. The sample shows a few hundred thousand clones, about 91% of them seen only once. The source of the sample is a study of blood T cell repertoires in COVID-19. At the level of the study: The United States, Italy and Spain were the sources of the acute and convalescent COVID-19 samples. Sources were T cells, B-cell-depleted T cells, or PBMCs; the material itself was cDNA or gDNA.

CDR1 is SNHLY, CDR2 FYNNEI, per germline. The V end lost 8 bases, the J end lost 8 bases, and 9 bases lay between the germline ends. The CDR3 extends over 11 amino acids. What was sequenced was PBMCs or T cells enriched from blood (not recorded which). The receptor's source is a human donor in a cohort exposed to, infected with or recovered from COVID-19 (not recorded which). The donor label of this sample is uncertain. This chain links TRBV2 with TRBJ1-4; the D gene is possibly TRBD1 (5 bases). CDR3 residues: CASGGGEKLFF. DNA of the CDR3: TGTGCCAGCGGGGGGGGAGAAAAACTGTTTTTT.